Listed here are 4 T cell receptor beta chains from one sample, sequenced in a study of T cell changes during pregnancy in multiple sclerosis. Profiling relied on immunoSEQ multiplex PCR, and the TCRdb table lists in-frame clones only, not all of them. There are 45,000 to 50,000 clones in the sample; approximately 94% occur only once, and 5.5% lies in the top ten. Here the sequenced sample was CD8+ T cells from peripheral blood mononuclear cells, taken before pregnancy. The origin of the receptors is a female donor with multiple sclerosis, enrolled in a pregnancy study.

V usage is TRBV7-9 and J usage is TRBJ2-7; 7 bases are shared with TRBD1. The CDR3 extends over 15 amino acids. Germline V lookup: CDR1 SEHNR, CDR2 FQNEAQ (reference sequence). V shed 2 bases, J shed 6 bases, and the junction held 10 bases outside the gene matches. Here the CDR3 reads CASSLSRQGSPEQYF. In DNA form, the CDR3 reads TGTGCCAGCAGCTTATCCCGACAGGGTTCCCCCGAGCAGTACTTC.

This sequence joins TRBV2 and TRBJ1-1; possibly TRBD1 for D (5 bases). The V end lost 6 bases, the J end lost 6 bases, and 17 bases lay between the germline ends. The CDR3 is 14 residues long. The germline CDR1 and CDR2 sequences are SNHLY and FYNNEI. For the CDR3, the DNA is TGTGCCAGCAGCCTTTTTACCCCGGGGGCTGAAGCTTTCTTT. Translated: CASSLFTPGAEAFF. The variable domain in full, completed from reference TRBV2 and TRBJ1-1, reads EPEVTQTPSHQVTQMGQEVILRCVPISNHLYFYWYRQILGQKVEFLVSFYNNEISEKSEIFDDQFSVERPDGSNFTLKIRSTKLEDSAMYFCASSLFTPGAEAFFGQGTRLTVV.

V gene TRBV10-3 combines with J gene TRBJ1-2, with a tentative D call TRBD1 (5 bases). The germline V and J ends were trimmed by 4 bases and 2 bases, with 5 bases remaining between them. Germline V lookup: CDR1 ENHRY, CDR2 SYGVKD. The length of the CDR3 is 12 residues. CDR3 in DNA: TGTGCCATCAGTGCAGGGAACTATGGCTACACCTTC. Its translation is CAISAGNYGYTF.

The chain's CDR3 is CASSTDSHSYEQYF. CDR3 bases: TGTGCCAGTAGTACGGACAGTCACTCCTACGAGCAGTACTTC. This chain uses TRBV19 with TRBJ2-7, with a tentative D call TRBD1 (6 bases). Trimming removed 4 bases from V and 0 bases from J, with 10 bases in between. The CDR3 is 14 residues long. CDR1 LNHDA and CDR2 SQIVND come from the germline V gene (reference sequence).